Listed below are T cell receptor beta chains from one sample, sequenced in a study of cytomegalovirus exposure and HLA in healthy donors. Produced via immunoSEQ multiplex PCR; TCRdb's table is partial and in-frame only. The profile shows approximately 79,000 clones, around 81% of them singletons. Sequencing was done on a sample of PBMCs. The receptors were sampled from a male donor in good health and CMV-seropositive. Both conserved end residues are part of each CDR3. Each record gives: V gene, clone size, D gene, J gene, CDR3 length, CDR3 protein, CDR3 DNA. The D gene is left open where the match is weak. Expanded clones get a size class; other rows say once, few or many, or leave the size out.

V: TRBV25-1
size: NA
D: TRBD1
J: TRBJ2-6
length: 18
CDR3: CASSGRDRADSGANVLTF
DNA: TGTGCCAGCAGTGGCCGGGACAGGGCAGACTCTGGGGCCAACGTCCTGACTTTC

V: TRBV6-1
size: NA
D: NA
J: TRBJ2-7
length: 15
CDR3: CASSESWGDSYEQYF
DNA: TGTGCCAGCAGTGAATCGTGGGGAGACTCCTACGAGCAGTACTTC

V: TRBV5-1
size: once
D: TRBD1
J: TRBJ1-2
length: 16
CDR3: CASSPIPGQSNYGYTF
DNA: TGCGCCAGCAGCCCGATCCCGGGACAGTCCAACTATGGCTACACCTTC

V: TRBV19
size: NA
D: TRBD1
J: TRBJ1-1
length: 12
CDR3: CASRTGLTEAFF
DNA: TGTGCCAGTAGGACAGGGCTCACTGAAGCTTTCTTT

V: TRBV6-6
size: NA
D: NA
J: TRBJ2-7
length: 15
CDR3: CATNPRGPPGLEQYF
DNA: TGTGCCACCAATCCGCGGGGACCGCCTGGATTGGAGCAGTACTTC

V: TRBV27
size: once
D: NA
J: TRBJ2-7
length: 13
CDR3: CASSHPSSPIEYF
DNA: TGTGCCAGCAGTCACCCCTCTAGCCCGATAGAGTACTTC

V: TRBV7-9
size: NA
D: NA
J: TRBJ2-7
length: 13
CDR3: CASSSRDSYEQYF
DNA: TGTGCCAGCAGCTCCCGGGACTCTTACGAGCAGTACTTC

V: TRBV4-3
size: once
D: NA
J: TRBJ2-2
length: 18
CDR3: CASSPSAAGRWDTGELFF
DNA: TGCGCCAGCAGCCCAAGCGCAGCGGGTCGATGGGACACCGGGGAGCTGTTTTTT

V: TRBV28
size: NA
D: TRBD1
J: TRBJ1-1
length: 13
CDR3: CASTTGGISEAFF
DNA: TGTGCCAGCACGACAGGGGGCATCTCTGAAGCTTTCTTT

V: TRBV9
size: NA
D: NA
J: TRBJ2-3
length: 15
CDR3: CASSVDPVRTDTQYF
DNA: TGTGCCAGCAGCGTAGATCCGGTCCGCACAGATACGCAGTATTTT

V: TRBV7-2
size: NA
D: NA
J: TRBJ2-6
length: 14
CDR3: CASSPGQGANVLTF
DNA: TGTGCCAGCAGCCCCGGACAGGGGGCCAACGTCCTGACTTTC

V: TRBV28
size: NA
D: NA
J: TRBJ1-2
length: 12
CDR3: CATDGNRDGYTF
DNA: TGTGCCACCGACGGTAACAGGGATGGCTACACCTTC

V: TRBV27
size: NA
D: NA
J: TRBJ1-6
length: 16
CDR3: CASPRTEGVYNSPLHF
DNA: TGTGCCAGCCCCAGAACGGAGGGCGTCTACAATTCACCCCTCCACTTT

V: TRBV4-2
size: NA
D: TRBD1
J: TRBJ1-4
length: 16
CDR3: CASSPPRGQGAEKLFF
DNA: TGTGCCAGCAGCCCACCTCGGGGACAGGGGGCTGAGAAACTGTTTTTT

V: TRBV7-9
size: NA
D: NA
J: TRBJ2-7
length: 14
CDR3: CASSLTSRTYEQYF
DNA: TGTGCCAGCAGCTTAACTAGCCGGACCTACGAGCAGTACTTC

V: TRBV6-1
size: NA
D: TRBD1
J: TRBJ2-3
length: 15
CDR3: CASPGGTGVLDTQYF
DNA: TGTGCCAGCCCCGGAGGGACAGGGGTTCTAGATACGCAGTATTTT

V: TRBV7-2
size: NA
D: TRBD2
J: TRBJ2-1
length: 17
CDR3: CASSLAGTSGSLLVQFF
DNA: TGTGCCAGCAGCTTAGCGGGGACTAGCGGGAGTCTTTTGGTGCAGTTCTTC

V: TRBV19
size: NA
D: NA
J: TRBJ1-3
length: 16
CDR3: CASSIGTRGHGNTIYF
DNA: TGTGCCAGTAGTATTGGGACGCGGGGTCATGGAAACACCATATATTTT

V: TRBV28
size: NA
D: TRBD2
J: TRBJ2-1
length: 17
CDR3: CASSPGLAGVAYNEQFF
DNA: TGTGCCAGCAGCCCCGGACTAGCGGGAGTCGCCTACAATGAGCAGTTCTTC

V: TRBV11-2
size: few
D: TRBD1
J: TRBJ1-1
length: 15
CDR3: CASSIRTGGGTEAFF
DNA: TGTGCCAGCAGCATCCGGACAGGAGGAGGCACTGAAGCTTTCTTT

V: TRBV6-5
size: few
D: TRBD2
J: TRBJ2-5
length: 14
CDR3: CASSRMTSGETQYF
DNA: TGTGCCAGCAGTCGTATGACTAGCGGAGAGACCCAGTACTTC

V: TRBV10-3
size: NA
D: TRBD1
J: TRBJ2-7
length: 16
CDR3: CAISDVGDRVTYEQYF
DNA: TGTGCCATCAGTGATGTGGGGGACAGGGTAACCTACGAGCAGTACTTC